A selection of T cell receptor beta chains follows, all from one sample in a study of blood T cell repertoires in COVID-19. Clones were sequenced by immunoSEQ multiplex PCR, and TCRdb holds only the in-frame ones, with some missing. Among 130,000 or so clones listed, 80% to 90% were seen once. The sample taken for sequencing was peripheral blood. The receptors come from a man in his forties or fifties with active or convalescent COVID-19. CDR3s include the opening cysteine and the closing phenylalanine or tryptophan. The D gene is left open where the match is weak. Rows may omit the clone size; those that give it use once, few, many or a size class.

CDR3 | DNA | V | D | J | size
CASSAASGTSTDTQYF | TGTGCCAGCAGTGCGGCTAGCGGGACCAGCACAGATACGCAGTATTTT | TRBV2 | TRBD2 | TRBJ2-3 | NA
CASEDRVTYEQYF | TGTGCCAGCGAGGACAGGGTAACCTACGAGCAGTACTTC | TRBV19 | TRBD1 | TRBJ2-7 | NA
CASSPGTGGKNTEAFF | TGTGCCAGTAGTCCCGGGACAGGGGGAAAGAACACTGAAGCTTTCTTT | TRBV19 | TRBD1 | TRBJ1-1 | NA
CASSHQGTGLNSPLHF | TGTGCCAGCAGCCACCAAGGGACAGGGCTCAATTCACCCCTCCACTTT | TRBV28 | TRBD1 | TRBJ1-6 | NA
CASSTTGGVEGRETQYF | TGTGCCAGTAGTACTACAGGGGGCGTGGAGGGGAGAGAGACCCAGTACTTC | TRBV19 | TRBD1 | TRBJ2-5 | NA
CASSQETGHTEAFF | TGCGCCAGCAGCCAAGAGACAGGACACACTGAAGCTTTCTTT | TRBV4-1 | NA | TRBJ1-1 | once
CASSPLMAGPNSYEQYF | TGTGCCAGCAGCCCCCTTATGGCAGGTCCTAACTCCTACGAGCAGTACTTC | TRBV5-4 | NA | TRBJ2-7 | NA
CASSSPQGTEAFF | TGTGCCAGCAGCTCACCACAGGGCACTGAAGCTTTCTTT | TRBV5-5 | NA | TRBJ1-1 | NA
CASSLAGGGDTQYF | TGTGCCAGCAGCTTAGCAGGGGGTGGCGATACGCAGTATTTT | TRBV7-9 | NA | TRBJ2-3 | NA
CASSRRQGDQPQHF | TGTGCCAGCAGCCGCCGACAGGGAGATCAGCCCCAGCATTTT | TRBV6-2/TRBV6-3 | TRBD1 | TRBJ1-5 | NA